These T cell receptor beta chains were read from a single sample in a study of early T cells in non-severe SARS-CoV-2 infection. Each CDR3 protein gets one entry after TCRdb re-called the 5' RACE reads with MiXCR. The data hold 60,000 to 65,000 distinct CDR3 sequences, with roughly 9% observed a single time. Source: whole blood, taken at baseline. The receptors originated from an adult who was a healthcare worker with PCR-confirmed SARS-CoV-2 infection or an uninfected control (not recorded which). Each CDR3 is given with its conserved first and last residue. Each record gives: J gene, D gene, clone size, V gene, CDR3 protein, CDR3 DNA. The D gene is left open where the match is weak. The size of a clone is reported for some rows only, either as once, few or many, or as a class for expanded clones.

>TRBJ2-5|TRBD1|many|TRBV7-6
CATEDRAQETQYF
TGTGCCACCGAAGACAGGGCACAAGAGACCCAGTACTTC
>TRBJ2-7|TRBD1|few|TRBV5-4
CASSRTGVQSEQYF
TGTGCCAGCAGCCGGACAGGGGTTCAAAGCGAGCAGTACTTC
>TRBJ2-3|TRBD1|many|TRBV27
CASRRDRGDTQYF
TGTGCCAGTCGCCGGGACAGGGGGGATACGCAGTATTTT
>TRBJ1-2|.|many|TRBV7-9
CASSRPGAFYGYTF
TGTGCCAGCAGTCGTCCGGGGGCCTTCTATGGCTACACCTTC
>TRBJ1-2|.|many|TRBV27
CASGIWGELNYGYTF
TGTGCCAGCGGAATATGGGGGGAACTTAACTATGGCTACACCTTC
>TRBJ2-7|TRBD2|once|TRBV6-2/TRBV6-3
CASSYPPWREGHEQYF
TGTGCCAGCAGTTACCCCCCCTGGCGGGAGGGGCACGAGCAGTACTTC
>TRBJ2-5|TRBD2|many|TRBV7-3
CASSFSGRAEETQYF
TGTGCCAGCAGCTTTAGCGGGAGGGCCGAGGAGACCCAGTACTTC
>TRBJ2-7|TRBD2|few|TRBV5-5
CASSLVGGSAYEQYF
TGTGCCAGCAGCTTGGTGGGCGGGAGTGCGTACGAGCAGTACTTC
>TRBJ2-1|.|few|TRBV29-1
CSAEGVGSSYNEQFF
TGCAGCGCCGAGGGGGTCGGGAGCTCCTACAATGAGCAGTTCTTC
>TRBJ2-7|.|many|TRBV27
CASSPDQFWEQYF
TGTGCCAGCAGTCCAGATCAGTTTTGGGAGCAGTACTTC
>TRBJ2-1|TRBD1|few|TRBV20-1
CSASSGTGGHNEQFF
TGCAGTGCTAGTTCCGGGACAGGCGGCCACAATGAGCAGTTCTTC
>TRBJ1-1|.|few|TRBV19
CATRWNTEAFF
TGTGCCACCCGTTGGAACACTGAAGCTTTCTTT
>TRBJ2-7|.|many|TRBV20-1
CSAAGQGLYEQYF
TGCAGTGCCGCGGGGCAGGGGCTCTACGAGCAGTACTTC
>TRBJ2-1|TRBD1|few|TRBV18
CASSPTGDEQFF
TGTGCCAGCTCACCGACAGGGGATGAGCAGTTCTTC
>TRBJ2-1|.|many|TRBV19
CASRREVGEQFF
TGTGCCAGTAGGAGGGAGGTCGGTGAGCAGTTCTTC
>TRBJ2-3|TRBD1|.|TRBV12-3/TRBV12-4
CASSLIRGQRDTQYF
TGTGCCAGCAGTTTGATCAGGGGGCAAAGGGATACGCAGTATTTT
>TRBJ1-1|.|.|TRBV29-1
CSVEPQVKAFF
TGCAGCGTTGAACCCCAAGTTAAAGCTTTCTTT
>TRBJ2-6|.|many|TRBV6-4
CASSTGTGPGANVLTF
TGTGCCAGCAGCACCGGGACGGGCCCCGGGGCCAACGTCCTGACTTTC
>TRBJ2-7|TRBD2|.|TRBV12-3/TRBV12-4
CASSYQREGEQYF
TGTGCCAGCAGTTACCAGCGGGAGGGCGAGCAGTACTTC
>TRBJ2-3|.|.|TRBV7-9
CASSGLWGRGDTQYF
TGTGCCAGCAGTGGTCTATGGGGCCGGGGAGATACGCAGTATTTT
>TRBJ1-2|TRBD1|many|TRBV14
CASSQDFGQGHTF
TGTGCCAGCAGCCAAGATTTTGGACAGGGACACACCTTC
>TRBJ2-7|TRBD1|few|TRBV7-2
CASSPRQGIISYEQYF
TGTGCCAGCAGCCCACGACAGGGTATTATCTCCTACGAGCAGTACTTC
>TRBJ2-3|.|many|TRBV20-1
CSASGDSTDTQYF
TGCAGTGCTAGCGGAGATAGCACAGATACGCAGTATTTT
>TRBJ2-3|TRBD2|.|TRBV18
CASSPPSGRDGTQYF
TGTGCCAGCTCACCACCGAGCGGGAGGGATGGTACGCAGTATTTT
>TRBJ2-4|.|.|TRBV5-1
CASSLDGAKNIQYF
TGCGCCAGCAGCTTGGACGGAGCCAAAAACATTCAGTACTTC
>TRBJ2-1|TRBD2|few|TRBV24-1
CATSEEGGRVDEQFF
TGTGCCACCAGTGAGGAGGGAGGGCGTGTAGATGAGCAGTTCTTC
>TRBJ2-1|.|many|TRBV11-1
CASSKTRHEQFF
TGTGCCAGCAGCAAAACCCGGCATGAGCAGTTCTTC
>TRBJ2-1|TRBD2|few|TRBV20-1
CSVSGLGDNEQFF
TGCAGTGTTTCGGGACTAGGGGACAATGAGCAGTTCTTC
>TRBJ1-2|.|.|TRBV2
CASSELIGNYGYTF
TGTGCCAGCAGTGAACTTATCGGGAACTATGGCTACACCTTC
>TRBJ1-6|.|few|TRBV5-1
CASSLGRDSPLHF
TGCGCCAGCAGCCTTGGCAGGGACTCACCCCTCCACTTT
>TRBJ2-1|TRBD2|few|TRBV6-6
CASTERDLLNEQFF
TGTGCCAGCACCGAGCGGGACCTTCTAAATGAGCAGTTCTTC
>TRBJ1-2|.|.|TRBV10-2
CASSESGSRGYTF
TGCGCCAGCAGTGAATCAGGGTCGCGGGGCTACACCTTC
>TRBJ2-3|TRBD2|few|TRBV7-9
CASSSTSGRGNTQYF
TGTGCCAGCAGCTCGACTAGCGGGAGAGGCAATACGCAGTATTTT
>TRBJ2-5|TRBD2|many|TRBV3-1
CASSQGTSGSSETQYF
TGTGCCAGCAGCCAGGGGACTAGCGGGAGTAGCGAGACCCAGTACTTC
>TRBJ2-1|TRBD2|few|TRBV9
CASSKRLAGAPSASYEQFF
TGTGCCAGCAGCAAGAGACTAGCGGGAGCTCCCTCGGCGTCCTATGAGCAGTTCTTC
>TRBJ1-2|.|many|TRBV20-1
CSARVGRLDYGYTF
TGCAGTGCTAGAGTTGGCCGATTGGATTATGGCTACACCTTC
>TRBJ2-3|TRBD2|.|TRBV30
CAWSAGLVGTDTQYF
TGTGCCTGGAGTGCCGGACTAGTGGGCACAGATACGCAGTATTTT
>TRBJ2-1|TRBD2|.|TRBV7-9
CASSWGLAAGDEQFF
TGTGCCAGCAGCTGGGGACTAGCGGCTGGGGATGAGCAGTTCTTC
>TRBJ1-1|TRBD1|.|TRBV7-9
CASSAGQGETEAFF
TGTGCCAGCAGCGCGGGACAGGGGGAAACTGAAGCTTTCTTT
>TRBJ1-6|.|.|TRBV10-1
CASSESGGLNSPLHF
TGCGCCAGCAGTGAGTCGGGGGGTCTTAATTCACCCCTCCACTTT
>TRBJ1-6|.|few|TRBV6-2/TRBV6-3
CASTNSNSPLHF
TGTGCCAGCACCAACTCTAATTCACCCCTCCACTTT
>TRBJ2-7|TRBD1|.|TRBV10-3
CAISSTGGEEQYF
TGTGCCATCAGTTCGACAGGGGGAGAAGAGCAGTACTTC
>TRBJ2-4|TRBD2|many|TRBV5-4
CASSPEPGGSLFMNIQYF
TGTGCCAGCAGCCCGGAGCCGGGAGGGTCTCTTTTTATGAACATTCAGTACTTC